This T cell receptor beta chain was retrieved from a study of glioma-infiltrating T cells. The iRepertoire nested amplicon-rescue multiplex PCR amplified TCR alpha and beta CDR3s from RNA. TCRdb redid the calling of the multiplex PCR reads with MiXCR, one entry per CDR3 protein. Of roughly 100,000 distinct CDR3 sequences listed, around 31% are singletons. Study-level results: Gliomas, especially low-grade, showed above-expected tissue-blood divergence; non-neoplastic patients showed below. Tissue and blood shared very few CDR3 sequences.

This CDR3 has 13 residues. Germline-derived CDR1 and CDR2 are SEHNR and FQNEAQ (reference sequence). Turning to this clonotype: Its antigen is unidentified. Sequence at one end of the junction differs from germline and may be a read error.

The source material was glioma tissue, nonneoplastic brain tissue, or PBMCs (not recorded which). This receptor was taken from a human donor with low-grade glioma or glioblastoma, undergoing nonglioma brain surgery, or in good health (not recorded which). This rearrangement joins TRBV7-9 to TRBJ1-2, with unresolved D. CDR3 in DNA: TGTGTCAGCGGACTTCCTCTTAATTATGGCTACACCTTC. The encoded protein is CVSGLPLNYGYTF.